The next 3 T cell receptor beta chains were all read from a single sample in a study of OX40 agonist ivuxolimab in advanced cancers. Method: immunoSEQ multiplex PCR; TCRdb's copy keeps in-frame clones and lacks some. The profile shows tens of thousands of clones, more than 85% of them singletons. The specimen was CD4+ or CD8+ T cells sorted from blood, collected in a trial of the OX40 agonist ivuxolimab. Receptor source: an adult with an advanced solid tumor such as melanoma, head and neck, liver or kidney cancer.

In regard to this clone: The germline gene is not matched at one end of the junction; a read error may be the cause. This chain links TRBV5-6 with TRBJ1-2, with 9 bases that match TRBD1. This CDR3 has 15 residues. Germline V lookup: CDR1 SGHDT, CDR2 YYEEEE. CDR3 protein: CASSLRPGQGIRGAF. The CDR3 nucleotides are TGTGCCAGCAGCCTACGACCGGGACAGGGTATTAGGGGCGCCTTC.

The V call is TRBV19, the J call TRBJ2-1; the D gene is possibly TRBD1 (7 bases). CDR1 is LNHDA, CDR2 SQIVND, per germline (reference sequence). This CDR3 comprises 15 residues. V lost 2 bases, J lost 5 bases, and 13 bases lay in between. Written as DNA, the CDR3 is TGTGCCAGTAGTATAAGGAGGGGGCTGAACAATGAGCAGTTCTTC. Amino acids: CASSIRRGLNNEQFF.

The rearrangement links TRBV7-9 to TRBJ2-2, with 11 bases lining up with TRBD2. The V segment lost 2 bases and the J segment 7 bases; nucleotides outside the gene matches: 6. The CDR3 extends over 16 amino acids. In germline, CDR1 is SEHNR, CDR2 FQNEAQ (reference sequence). CDR3 DNA sequence: TGTGCCAGCAGCTTAAGGCTAGCGGGGGGACACGGGGAGCTGTTTTTT. The encoded protein is CASSLRLAGGHGELFF.